The 21 T cell receptor beta chains below come from one sample, sequenced in a study of T cells in Graves' hyperthyroidism and ophthalmopathy. Researchers amplified the TCR beta CDR3 regions from RNA transcripts. First-round RT-PCR targeting the TCR CDR3 was performed with the HTBI primer set. Each CDR3 protein is one row after TCRdb ran MiXCR on the multiplex PCR reads. Here the sample spans hundreds of thousands of distinct CDR3 sequences, 15% to 20% being singletons. What was sequenced was blood. All receptors derive from a woman aged 60 to 75 with Graves' ophthalmopathy.

This clonotype appeared a few times. The J gene is TRBJ1-5, the V gene TRBV9; 7 bases agree with TRBD1. V was clipped by 4 bases and J by 7 bases; unmatched bases: 8. This CDR3 contains 14 residues. CDR1 SGDLS and CDR2 YYNGEE come from the germline V gene. CDR3 nucleotides: TGTGCCAGCAGCCAGGGGGGGGATCGGCAGCCCCAGCATTTT. Protein: CASSQGGDRQPQHF. Full variable domain (missing parts from reference TRBV9 and TRBJ1-5): DSGVTQTPKHLITATGQRVTLRCSPRSGDLSVYWYQQSLDQGLQFLIQYYNGEERAKGNILERFSAQQFPDLHSELNLSSLELGDSALYFCASSQGGDRQPQHFGDGTRLSIL.

V is TRBV29-1 and J is TRBJ2-1; 8 nucleotides align to TRBD2. V shed 4 bases and J 10 bases; nucleotides not matched to a gene: 9. CDR3 size: 13 residues. Germline V lookup: CDR1 SQVTM, CDR2 ANQGSEA. The DNA for the CDR3 is TGCAGCGTTGGCGGGCGGGGGGTAATGGAGCAGTTCTTC. Its translation is CSVGGRGVMEQFF.

In this sample, this clonotype turned up many times. V and J are TRBV10-3 and TRBJ1-2; 7 bases fit TRBD1. Looked up from germline, CDR1 is ENHRY and CDR2 is SYGVKD. V was clipped by 8 bases and J by 5 bases; unmatched bases: 14. The CDR3 spans 15 residues. CDR3 nucleotide sequence: TGTGCCATCTCCAAACAGGGGCAATTGGCTTATGGCTACACCTTC. Translation: CAISKQGQLAYGYTF.

Only a few counts were recorded for this clonotype. This rearrangement joins TRBV3-1 to TRBJ1-2; no reliable D call. V dropped 1 base and J dropped 4 bases, with 13 bases sitting between them. Germline loops: CDR1 LGHDT, CDR2 YNNKEL (reference sequence). CDR3 length: 15 amino acids. For the CDR3, the DNA is TGTGCCAGCAGCCAAGGAGCCGGCCTTCTCTATGGCTACACCTTC. It specifies CASSQGAGLLYGYTF.

The V gene is TRBV11-2, the J gene TRBJ2-5; 9 bases fit TRBD2. V was pared by 0 bases and J by 5 bases, with 19 bases of the junction left unmatched. Per the germline V gene, CDR1 is SGHAT and CDR2 is FQNNGV. The CDR3 length is 20 residues. Here the CDR3 reads CASSLEPTSGRTSGRETQYF. For the CDR3, the DNA is TGTGCCAGCAGCTTAGAGCCGACTAGCGGCCGGACCTCGGGCCGTGAGACCCAGTACTTC.

This CDR3 is CSAKGLAVSYNEQFF. The CDR3 coding sequence is TGCAGTGCTAAAGGACTAGCGGTCTCCTACAATGAGCAGTTCTTC. The V gene is TRBV20-1, the J gene TRBJ2-1; 10 nucleotides align to TRBD2. The V and J ends lost 4 bases and 0 bases, in that order; junction bases with no gene match: 3. Germline V gives CDR1 DFQATT, CDR2 SNEGSKA (reference sequence). The CDR3 spans 15 residues.

This clonotype was recorded at least ten times. V is TRBV6-6 and J is TRBJ1-1; perhaps TRBD1 as D (6 bases). The V end lost 0 bases, the J end lost 3 bases, and 11 bases lay between the germline ends. Germline V gene sequence: CDR1 MNHNY, CDR2 SVGAGI (reference sequence). This CDR3 is built from 15 residues. This chain's CDR3 is CASSYSRGAYTEAFF. DNA of the CDR3: TGTGCCAGCAGTTACTCCAGGGGCGCCTACACTGAAGCTTTCTTT.

The chain combines TRBV5-1 with TRBJ1-3; perhaps TRBD1 as D (6 bases). Deletions cut 0 bases from V and 4 bases from J, with 14 bases between. Germline V gene data show CDR1 as SGHRS and CDR2 as YFSETQ. This CDR3 spans 16 amino acids. The CDR3 DNA is TGCGCCAGCAGCTTGGCCTCCGGGGGCCAAGGAAACACCATATATTTT. It translates to CASSLASGGQGNTIYF.

V is TRBV9 and J is TRBJ2-1; 14 bases agree with TRBD2. Germline CDR1 reads SGDLS; CDR2 reads YYNGEE. The CDR3 consists of 16 residues. V lost 3 bases and J lost 9; bases outside the gene matches: 8. The chain's CDR3 is CASSDGLAGGTPEQFF. In DNA form, the CDR3 reads TGTGCCAGCAGCGACGGACTAGCGGGAGGCACCCCTGAGCAGTTCTTC.

For this clonotype: A much bigger clone sits one base away, suggesting this may be a read error. The chain has TRBV5-1 and TRBJ2-7; D is uncertain. CDR1 is SGHRS, CDR2 YFSETQ, per germline. The CDR3 runs to 15 residues. Here the CDR3 DNA reads TGCGCCAGCAGCTTGGGCCCCTCCCCCTCCTACGAGCAGCACTTC. It translates to CASSLGPSPSYEQHF.

This clonotype was found a few times. This rearrangement joins TRBV11-3 to TRBJ1-1, with 10 bases matching TRBD1. The CDR3 has 14 residues. Germline CDR1 SGHNT, CDR2 YENEEA. Germline trimming cut 4 bases from V and 5 bases from J; bases unmatched to any gene: 4. CDR3 DNA: TGTGCCAGCAGCTCGGACAGGGGGGATACTGAAGCTTTCTTT. Amino acids: CASSSDRGDTEAFF. Full variable domain (outside the CDR3, taken from reference TRBV11-3 and TRBJ1-1): EAGVVQSPRYKIIEKKQPVAFWCNPISGHNTLYWYLQNLGQGPELLIRYENEEAVDDSQLPKDRFSAERLKGVDSTLKIQPAELGDSAVYLCASSSDRGDTEAFFGQGTRLTVV.

This clonotype was found many times. V usage is TRBV5-1 and J usage is TRBJ2-3, with D perhaps assigned TRBD1 or TRBD2 (5 bases each). Germline CDR1 is SGHRS and CDR2 is YFSETQ. The CDR3 has 14 amino acids. Trimming took 4 bases from V and 1 from J, leaving 10 bases between them. The CDR3 nucleotides are TGCGCCAGCAGCCCGGGGCGCCGCACAGATACGCAGTATTTT. It translates to CASSPGRRTDTQYF.

The chain couples TRBV25-1 to TRBJ1-1, with TRBD1 as a possible D gene (6 bases). With 3 bases removed from V and 5 bases from J, the gap between germline ends came to 13 bases. The CDR3 is 14 residues long. Germline assignment: CDR1 MGHDK and CDR2 SYGVNS. The CDR3 sequence is CASSDTGRGTEAFF. The CDR3 coding sequence is TGTGCCAGCAGTGATACCGGGAGGGGGACTGAAGCTTTCTTT. The full variable domain, in which reference TRBV25-1 and TRBJ1-1 provide the parts outside the CDR3, is EADIYQTPRYLVIGTGKKITLECSQTMGHDKMYWYQQDPGMELHLIHYSYGVNSTEKGDLSSESTVSRIRTEHFPLTLESARPSHTSQYLCASSDTGRGTEAFFGQGTRLTVV.

In this sample, this clonotype turned up many times. The rearrangement uses TRBV5-1 and TRBJ2-1, with 10 bases that match TRBD2. Germline V CDR1 and CDR2: SGHRS, YFSETQ. With V trimmed by 1 base and J by 4 bases, 11 bases remained unmatched. This CDR3 comprises 18 residues. CDR3 nucleotides: TGCGCCAGCAGCTTGACCCCGGTCGGGACTAGCGATTACAATGAGCAGTTCTTC. Its protein product is CASSLTPVGTSDYNEQFF.

This clonotype occurred a few times. The chain is built from TRBV20-1 and TRBJ2-7, with 11 positions matching TRBD1. The J segment lost 6 bases and the V segment lost 3 bases, leaving 4 bases of the junction unmatched. Per the germline V gene, CDR1 is DFQATT and CDR2 is SNEGSKA (reference sequence). This CDR3 contains 13 residues. This CDR3 is CSASGTGGSEQYF. The DNA of the CDR3 is TGCAGTGCTAGTGGGACAGGGGGTTCCGAGCAGTACTTC.

This clonotype was detected only a few times. The chain carries TRBV29-1 and TRBJ2-7; D gene uncertain. V lost 4 bases, J lost 2 bases, and 12 bases lay in between. Germline V gives CDR1 SQVTM, CDR2 ANQGSEA. The CDR3 is made up of 13 amino acids. The CDR3 nucleotides read TGCAGCGTTGTAGGTTGGAATACCTACGAGCAGTACTTC. Translating it yields CSVVGWNTYEQYF.

In its sample, this clonotype was seen many times. The chain recombines TRBV19 with TRBJ2-7; a weak D match, TRBD2 (5 bases). CDR1 is LNHDA, CDR2 SQIVND, per germline (reference sequence). The CDR3 is 18 residues long. V was trimmed by 6 bases and J by 0 bases, leaving 24 bases between them. Here the CDR3 reads CASSTLLALTRSSYEQYF. Here the CDR3 DNA reads TGTGCCAGTAGCACCCTCCTAGCCTTAACTAGATCCTCCTACGAGCAGTACTTC.

This clonotype appeared once. The V call is TRBV12-3 or TRBV12-4, the J call TRBJ2-4, with D possibly being TRBD1 (6 bases). Trimming took off 2 bases at V and 4 bases at J, with 9 bases between the two ends. This CDR3 is built from 14 residues. Here the CDR3 DNA reads TGTGCCAGCAGTTTACCGCAGGGGAAAAACATTCAGTACTTC. This codes for CASSLPQGKNIQYF.

This clonotype was seen more than once but under ten times. The chain uses TRBV10-3 and TRBJ1-3; D ambiguous. The germline V and J ends were trimmed by 3 bases and 0 bases, with 6 bases remaining between them. Germline CDR1 and CDR2: ENHRY and SYGVKD. The CDR3 sequence is 14 residues long. As DNA, the CDR3 is TGTGCCATCAGTGACGTCATCTCTGGAAACACCATATATTTT. Its translation: CAISDVISGNTIYF.

This clonotype was observed a handful of times. The rearrangement links TRBV7-3 to TRBJ2-3; D not resolved. Looked up from germline, CDR1 is SGHTA and CDR2 is FQGTGA. CDR3 length: 15 amino acids. V lost 7 bases and J 2 bases, leaving 16 bases between the germline ends. CDR3 DNA sequence: TGTGCCAGCACTTCAACGATCCAGGCCACAGATACGCAGTATTTT. It encodes CASTSTIQATDTQYF.

This clonotype was observed many times. The chain recombines TRBV18 with TRBJ1-1; no clear D. The CDR3 contains 14 residues. Trimming stripped 3 bases from V and 4 bases from J, with 12 bases between. Germline V gene lookup returns CDR1 KGHSH and CDR2 LQKENI. Here the CDR3 DNA reads TGTGCCAGCTCACCCAAGTATACGGGCACTGAAGCTTTCTTT. Its translation is CASSPKYTGTEAFF. The whole variable domain, filled in from reference TRBV18 and TRBJ1-1, reads NAGVMQNPRHLVRRRGQEARLRCSPMKGHSHVYWYRQLPEEGLKFMVYLQKENIIDESGMPKERFSAEFPKEGPSILRIQQVVRGDSAAYFCASSPKYTGTEAFFGQGTRLTVV.